This is a list of T cell receptor beta chains from one sample in a study of radiation and T cells in renal cell carcinoma. The method was immunoSEQ multiplex PCR; TCRdb's version includes in-frame clones alone and lacks a portion of them. The sample contains 40,000 to 60,000 clones, approximately 80% of which appear only once. The material sequenced was blood, taken from a patient whose treatment included radiotherapy and nephrectomy. The source of these receptors is an older woman with renal cell carcinoma. Each CDR3 is given with its conserved first and last residue. The order of the fields is clone size, D gene, J gene, V gene, CDR3 protein, CDR3 DNA. A D gene is named only where the DNA matches it firmly. For some rows the clone size is stated as once, few or many, or as a class when expanded; others skip it.

>NA|NA|TRBJ2-7|TRBV13
CASSLAGNEQYF
TGTGCCAGCAGCTTAGCAGGGAACGAGCAGTACTTC
>once|NA|TRBJ2-6|TRBV5-1
CASSSTQSSGANVLTF
TGCGCCAGCAGCTCCACTCAGAGCTCTGGGGCCAACGTCCTGACTTTC
>NA|NA|TRBJ2-5|TRBV7-6
CASSSSPWKTQYF
TGTGCCAGCAGCTCTAGTCCATGGAAGACCCAGTACTTC
>NA|NA|TRBJ2-7|TRBV27
CASSSTVAGEQYF
TGTGCCAGCAGTTCGACGGTAGCCGGGGAGCAGTACTTC
>NA|NA|TRBJ2-1|TRBV7-2
CASVAVPDTEQFF
TGTGCCAGCGTTGCGGTGCCGGATACCGAGCAGTTCTTC
>NA|TRBD1|TRBJ2-2|TRBV9
CASSAQHPGTVPTGELFF
TGTGCCAGCAGCGCCCAACACCCCGGGACAGTACCCACCGGGGAGCTGTTTTTT
>NA|TRBD1|TRBJ1-3|TRBV14
CASSHRTGANSGNTIYF
TGTGCCAGCAGCCATCGGACAGGGGCGAACTCTGGAAACACCATATATTTT
>NA|NA|TRBJ2-3|TRBV5-1
CASSLGLGAEDTQYF
TGCGCCAGCAGCTTGGGACTAGGGGCTGAAGATACGCAGTATTTT
>NA|TRBD1|TRBJ1-2|TRBV29-1
CNVPDRGTDGYTF
TGCAACGTTCCGGACAGGGGGACGGATGGCTACACCTTC
>NA|NA|TRBJ2-2|TRBV6-1
CASCGATLGTGELFF
TGTGCCAGCTGCGGGGCCACCTTGGGCACCGGGGAGCTGTTTTTT
>NA|NA|TRBJ1-2|TRBV27
CATGHRMSGYTF
TGTGCCACAGGACACCGTATGAGCGGCTACACCTTC
>few|NA|TRBJ2-7|TRBV11-2
CASSTARADYEQYF
TGTGCCAGCAGCACCGCCCGGGCTGACTACGAGCAGTACTTC
>many|NA|TRBJ2-3|TRBV6-6
CASRFKDTQYF
TGTGCCAGCAGATTTAAAGATACGCAGTATTTT
>NA|NA|TRBJ1-5|TRBV5-1
CASKLGPDNQPQHF
TGCGCCAGCAAATTAGGCCCAGACAATCAGCCCCAGCATTTT
>NA|NA|TRBJ2-5|TRBV6-1
CASRDSRGYQETQYF
TGTGCCAGCAGGGATAGCAGAGGTTACCAAGAGACCCAGTACTTC
>NA|NA|TRBJ1-1|TRBV27
CASRGNTEAFF
TGTGCCAGCAGGGGGAACACTGAAGCTTTCTTT
>few|NA|TRBJ1-6|TRBV19
CASSIVSGSPLHF
TGTGCCAGTAGTATAGTCAGCGGCTCACCCCTCCACTTT
>NA|NA|TRBJ2-7|TRBV11-2
CASSFQRAEQYF
TGTGCCAGCAGCTTTCAACGGGCCGAGCAGTACTTC
>NA|NA|TRBJ2-2|TRBV19
CASSIGREGGELFF
TGTGCCAGTAGTATAGGCAGGGAAGGCGGGGAGCTGTTTTTT
>NA|TRBD2|TRBJ2-7|TRBV28
CASSQTSGTIYEQYF
TGTGCCAGCAGTCAAACTAGCGGGACAATCTACGAGCAGTACTTC
>NA|NA|TRBJ1-2|TRBV6-5
CASTQDRLYGYTF
TGTGCCAGCACCCAGGACAGACTTTATGGCTACACCTTC
>NA|NA|TRBJ2-7|TRBV29-1
CSVEDLAYEQYF
TGCAGCGTTGAAGATCTGGCCTACGAGCAGTACTTC
>NA|TRBD1|TRBJ1-4|TRBV2
CASKNSGGLAEKLFF
TGTGCCAGCAAGAACTCAGGGGGCTTAGCTGAAAAACTGTTTTTT
>NA|NA|TRBJ2-2|TRBV12-5
CASAWGATGELFF
TGTGCTAGTGCTTGGGGGGCCACCGGGGAGCTGTTTTTT
>NA|NA|TRBJ2-1|TRBV29-1
CSVARAAYNEQFF
TGCAGCGTTGCGAGGGCCGCCTACAATGAGCAGTTCTTC
>NA|NA|TRBJ1-2|TRBV7-8
CASSLRQDSVDGYTF
TGTGCCAGCAGCTTACGACAGGATAGTGTAGATGGCTACACCTTC
>NA|NA|TRBJ1-1|TRBV5-1
CASSLTADTEAFF
TGCGCCAGCAGTTTGACAGCGGACACTGAAGCTTTCTTT
>NA|TRBD1|TRBJ2-5|TRBV29-1
CSVGQGMAGETQYF
TGCAGCGTAGGACAGGGTATGGCGGGGGAGACCCAGTACTTC
>NA|TRBD1|TRBJ2-1|TRBV6-5
CASSTTGNNEQFF
TGTGCCAGCAGTACGACAGGGAACAATGAGCAGTTCTTC
>NA|TRBD2|TRBJ2-3|TRBV10-3
CAISESSGADTQYF
TGTGCCATCAGTGAGTCTAGCGGGGCTGATACGCAGTATTTT
>NA|TRBD2|TRBJ2-3|TRBV7-2
CAWGSGGSTDTQYF
TGTGCCTGGGGCTCCGGGGGGTCCACAGATACGCAGTATTTT
>NA|NA|TRBJ2-3|TRBV13
CASSPGLAITDTQYF
TGTGCCAGCAGCCCGGGGCTAGCGATCACAGATACGCAGTATTTT
>once|TRBD1|TRBJ2-1|TRBV5-1
CASSLEWDRVRNEQFF
TGCGCCAGCAGCTTGGAATGGGACAGGGTAAGAAATGAGCAGTTCTTC
>NA|TRBD1|TRBJ1-5|TRBV12-5
CASGLQGGGNQPQHF
TGTGCTAGTGGTTTACAGGGGGGAGGCAATCAGCCCCAGCATTTT
>NA|NA|TRBJ1-6|TRBV25-1
CASSVAGHYNSPLHF
TGTGCCAGCAGTGTGGCGGGACATTATAATTCACCCCTCCACTTT
>few|NA|TRBJ1-6|TRBV10-3
CAISESNGSGSPLHF
TGTGCCATCAGTGAGTCGAACGGGTCGGGTTCACCCCTCCACTTT
>once|NA|TRBJ2-7|TRBV2
CASSDDRFSYEQYF
TGTGCCAGCAGTGACGACAGGTTCTCCTACGAGCAGTACTTC
>NA|NA|TRBJ2-2|TRBV7-2
CASSTPWANTGELFF
TGTGCCAGCAGCACCCCCTGGGCCAACACCGGGGAGCTGTTTTTT
>NA|NA|TRBJ1-1|TRBV4-2
CASMEGASGDTEAFF
TGTGCCAGCATGGAAGGGGCCTCAGGGGACACTGAAGCTTTCTTT
>once|NA|TRBJ2-3|TRBV5-4
CASRGWGDTQYF
TGTGCCAGCCGCGGGTGGGGTGATACGCAGTATTTT
>NA|NA|TRBJ2-5|TRBV5-1
CASSGGGQLGSKYF
TGCGCCAGCAGCGGGGGAGGTCAACTGGGTTCGAAGTACTTC
>NA|TRBD2|TRBJ2-2|TRBV2
CASTGTSANTGELFF
TGTGCCAGCACCGGGACTAGCGCGAACACCGGGGAGCTGTTTTTT
>NA|TRBD1|TRBJ2-5|TRBV7-6
CASSPTGTGGETQYF
TGTGCCAGCAGTCCAACCGGGACAGGGGGAGAGACCCAGTACTTC
>few|NA|TRBJ1-1|TRBV19
CASSLQAAVNTEAFF
TGTGCCAGTAGTCTCCAGGCGGCAGTAAACACTGAAGCTTTCTTT
>NA|NA|TRBJ2-1|TRBV21-1
CASSNSGTSGSLISYNEQFF
TGTGCCAGCAGCAATTCCGGGACTAGCGGGAGTTTGATCTCCTACAATGAGCAGTTCTTC
>NA|TRBD1|TRBJ2-7|TRBV7-8
CASSLGQIYEQYF
TGTGCCAGCAGCTTGGGACAGATCTACGAGCAGTACTTC
>NA|NA|TRBJ2-3|TRBV7-8
CASSLGRALADTQYF
TGTGCCAGCAGCTTAGGTAGGGCCCTTGCGGATACGCAGTATTTT
>NA|TRBD2|TRBJ2-1|TRBV11-3
CASSSTGTSVEQFF
TGTGCCAGCAGCTCAACCGGGACTAGTGTTGAGCAGTTCTTC
>NA|NA|TRBJ2-5|TRBV18
CASSPLAGAQETQYF
TGTGCCAGCTCACCACTCGCCGGGGCACAAGAGACCCAGTACTTC
>NA|NA|TRBJ2-7|TRBV2
CASSPAYEQYF
TGTGCCAGCAGTCCCGCCTACGAGCAGTACTTC
>NA|NA|TRBJ1-1|TRBV5-5
CASSLDYGGVTEAFF
TGTGCCAGCAGCTTGGATTATGGAGGGGTCACTGAAGCTTTCTTT